This is a list of T cell receptor beta chains from one sample in a study of radiotherapy plus CTLA-4 blockade in lung cancer. Produced via immunoSEQ multiplex PCR; TCRdb's table is partial and in-frame only. This table holds about 120,000 clones, around 89% found once. The sequencing here drew on peripheral blood, taken from a patient treated with radiotherapy plus ipilimumab. These receptors came from a human donor with non-small cell lung cancer that progressed on radiotherapy plus ipilimumab. CDR3s include the opening cysteine and the closing phenylalanine or tryptophan. The order of the fields is J gene, D gene, V gene, clone size, CDR3 protein, CDR3 DNA. D genes are given only for firm matches. The size entry is marked missing in some rows and otherwise reads once, few, many or a size class.

j_gene: TRBJ1-2; d_gene: TRBD1; v_gene: TRBV7-8; abundance: -; CDR3aa: CASSLEGYRGEGYTF; CDR3nt: TGTGCCAGCAGCTTAGAAGGGTACAGGGGAGAAGGCTACACCTTC
j_gene: TRBJ1-1; d_gene: -; v_gene: TRBV9; abundance: -; CDR3aa: CASSVKENTEAFF; CDR3nt: TGTGCCAGCAGCGTAAAAGAGAACACTGAAGCTTTCTTT
j_gene: TRBJ2-7; d_gene: -; v_gene: TRBV27; abundance: -; CDR3aa: CASSVNRFYEQYF; CDR3nt: TGTGCCAGCAGCGTAAACAGGTTTTACGAGCAGTACTTC
j_gene: TRBJ2-3; d_gene: -; v_gene: TRBV20-1; abundance: -; CDR3aa: CSASGGDTQYF; CDR3nt: TGCAGTGCTTCCGGGGGAGATACGCAGTATTTT
j_gene: TRBJ2-3; d_gene: -; v_gene: TRBV4-1; abundance: -; CDR3aa: CASSQSAGLQAYTQYF; CDR3nt: TGCGCCAGCAGCCAATCCGCGGGACTCCAGGCATATACGCAGTATTTT
j_gene: TRBJ2-1; d_gene: TRBD2; v_gene: TRBV30; abundance: -; CDR3aa: CAWSVRGLAGASSYNEQFF; CDR3nt: TGTGCCTGGAGTGTACGGGGACTAGCGGGGGCGAGCTCCTACAATGAGCAGTTCTTC
j_gene: TRBJ2-1; d_gene: TRBD2; v_gene: TRBV18; abundance: -; CDR3aa: CASSPSLAGDHNEQFF; CDR3nt: TGTGCCAGCTCACCGTCACTAGCGGGAGATCACAATGAGCAGTTCTTC
j_gene: TRBJ1-1; d_gene: -; v_gene: TRBV18; abundance: -; CDR3aa: CASSPSGLNTEAFF; CDR3nt: TGTGCCAGCTCACCATCGGGTCTGAACACTGAAGCTTTCTTT
j_gene: TRBJ1-1; d_gene: -; v_gene: TRBV30; abundance: -; CDR3aa: CAWKQGTEAFF; CDR3nt: TGTGCCTGGAAACAGGGCACTGAAGCTTTCTTT
j_gene: TRBJ1-1; d_gene: -; v_gene: TRBV5-4; abundance: -; CDR3aa: CASSLGSRGDTEAFF; CDR3nt: TGTGCCAGCAGCTTGGGGTCCCGGGGGGATACTGAAGCTTTCTTT
j_gene: TRBJ1-2; d_gene: TRBD1; v_gene: TRBV7-2; abundance: -; CDR3aa: CASTQGGRYHGYTF; CDR3nt: TGTGCCAGCACCCAGGGGGGACGTTACCATGGCTACACCTTC
j_gene: TRBJ2-3; d_gene: TRBD2; v_gene: TRBV29-1; abundance: once; CDR3aa: CSVESWQARGVDTQYF; CDR3nt: TGCAGCGTTGAGTCGTGGCAGGCCCGGGGGGTAGATACGCAGTATTTT
j_gene: TRBJ1-4; d_gene: -; v_gene: TRBV14; abundance: few; CDR3aa: CASSQVAATNEKLFF; CDR3nt: TGTGCCAGCAGCCAAGTTGCTGCAACTAATGAAAAACTGTTTTTT
j_gene: TRBJ2-3; d_gene: -; v_gene: TRBV7-3; abundance: once; CDR3aa: CASSFLANTDTQYF; CDR3nt: TGTGCCAGCAGCTTTCTAGCGAACACAGATACGCAGTATTTT
j_gene: TRBJ2-7; d_gene: -; v_gene: TRBV6-1; abundance: few; CDR3aa: CAISVTAPGQYF; CDR3nt: TGTGCCATCAGTGTAACCGCCCCGGGGCAGTACTTC